These T cell receptor beta chains were read from a single sample in a study of T-cell memory formation after mild COVID-19. Each CDR3 protein is one row after TCRdb ran MiXCR on the 5' RACE reads. The data contain some 190,000 distinct CDR3 sequences, 18% of them singletons. Sequenced sample: PBMCs or a T cell subset sorted from them (not recorded which). The receptors here all came from an adult woman who had mild COVID-19 (a few samples of this study predate the infection). Cell type and time point are not known. Each CDR3 is given with its conserved first and last residue. Fields, in order: J gene, V gene, CDR3 protein.

J: TRBJ2-2; V: TRBV15; CDR3: CATSRDVRRVESGTGELFF
J: TRBJ2-5; V: TRBV6-6; CDR3: CASSGLGQGIQETQYF
J: TRBJ1-3; V: TRBV4-1; CDR3: CASSQSPFSGNTIYF
J: TRBJ1-5; V: TRBV6-2/TRBV6-3; CDR3: CASSYPDRGGNQPQHF
J: TRBJ2-7; V: TRBV18; CDR3: CASSPTEVSSYEQYF
J: TRBJ2-3; V: TRBV12-3/TRBV12-4; CDR3: CASSSSSFSDTQYF
J: TRBJ2-3; V: TRBV6-6; CDR3: CASSYSTLGTDTQYF
J: TRBJ1-1; V: TRBV29-1; CDR3: CSITETWIMNTEAFF
J: TRBJ1-6; V: TRBV3-1; CDR3: CASSQGQVYNSPLHF
J: TRBJ1-5; V: TRBV18; CDR3: CASSPPGTNSNQPQHF
J: TRBJ2-7; V: TRBV5-1; CDR3: CASSPTTGRFVGEQYF
J: TRBJ2-2; V: TRBV7-2; CDR3: CASSSTSGGSTGELFF
J: TRBJ2-2; V: TRBV19; CDR3: CASSMKRPGTGELFF
J: TRBJ1-2; V: TRBV12-3/TRBV12-4; CDR3: CASRSPRVGGEYGYTF
J: TRBJ2-3; V: TRBV12-3/TRBV12-4; CDR3: CASSLILADTQYF
J: TRBJ2-7; V: TRBV29-1; CDR3: CSVGGFRDRGSTYEQYF
J: TRBJ2-7; V: TRBV20-1; CDR3: CSARDGGRQVSEQYF
J: TRBJ2-3; V: TRBV3-1; CDR3: CASSGGTSNSDTDTQYF
J: TRBJ2-3; V: TRBV4-2; CDR3: CASSQVARAGSTDTQYF
J: TRBJ2-3; V: TRBV5-1; CDR3: CASSFGDDSADTQYF
J: TRBJ2-3; V: TRBV2; CDR3: CASSGLAGAQYF
J: TRBJ2-1; V: TRBV18; CDR3: CASSPMTSGANEQFF
J: TRBJ1-4; V: TRBV7-8; CDR3: CASNRQGAGEKLFF
J: TRBJ2-7; V: TRBV20-1; CDR3: CSAREAGRSAEQYF
J: TRBJ2-1; V: TRBV6-4; CDR3: CASSANRGLAGGDEQFF
J: TRBJ2-1; V: TRBV20-1; CDR3: CSARDAVAGFDNNEQFF
J: TRBJ1-2; V: TRBV4-1; CDR3: CASSQNPGRAYGYTF
J: TRBJ2-4; V: TRBV4-3; CDR3: CASSQDFGGPNIQYF
J: TRBJ2-1; V: TRBV3-1; CDR3: CASSEVSGRPPYNEQFF
J: TRBJ1-1; V: TRBV29-1; CDR3: CSAVRTGTEAFF
J: TRBJ2-7; V: TRBV3-1; CDR3: CASSRAGAYEQYF
J: TRBJ2-2; V: TRBV6-2/TRBV6-3; CDR3: CASSDLAGGRNTGELFF
J: TRBJ1-6; V: TRBV12-3/TRBV12-4; CDR3: CASSFANSPLHF
J: TRBJ1-4; V: TRBV24-1; CDR3: CATSDTGTGDEKLFF
J: TRBJ2-3; V: TRBV30; CDR3: CAWSEGLYRADTQYF
J: TRBJ2-7; V: TRBV6-2/TRBV6-3; CDR3: CASGRLSRTEEQYF
J: TRBJ2-4; V: TRBV12-3/TRBV12-4; CDR3: CASATSSIQYF
J: TRBJ2-5; V: TRBV24-1; CDR3: CATSESREETQYF
J: TRBJ2-2; V: TRBV12-3/TRBV12-4; CDR3: CASSPGPSSGELFF
J: TRBJ1-6; V: TRBV5-1; CDR3: CASGRDAGSPLHF
J: TRBJ2-3; V: TRBV18; CDR3: CASARVGDTDTQYF
J: TRBJ1-4; V: TRBV12-3/TRBV12-4; CDR3: CASSLDPPLTNEKLFF
J: TRBJ2-3; V: TRBV5-5; CDR3: CASSLGGTADTQYF
J: TRBJ2-5; V: TRBV6-5; CDR3: CASSYGEADPSQETQYF
J: TRBJ2-2; V: TRBV5-6; CDR3: CASSWGTGANTGELFF
J: TRBJ1-2; V: TRBV6-1; CDR3: CASNSGGVDYGYTF
J: TRBJ1-1; V: TRBV5-1; CDR3: CASRGTGEGHNTEAFF
J: TRBJ1-1; V: TRBV5-1; CDR3: CASSPGGGGDTEAFF
J: TRBJ2-7; V: TRBV7-2; CDR3: CASSLVSSGPAGEQYF
J: TRBJ2-5; V: TRBV7-3; CDR3: CASSPNSLAGVETQYF
J: TRBJ2-1; V: TRBV21-1; CDR3: CASSKDVNEQFF
J: TRBJ2-7; V: TRBV7-9; CDR3: CASSLPPHYEQYF
J: TRBJ2-3; V: TRBV24-1; CDR3: CATGLEGRDTQYF
J: TRBJ1-1; V: TRBV3-1; CDR3: CASSQEWRAGDTEAFF
J: TRBJ1-5; V: TRBV5-1; CDR3: CASSNSPGGGQPQHF